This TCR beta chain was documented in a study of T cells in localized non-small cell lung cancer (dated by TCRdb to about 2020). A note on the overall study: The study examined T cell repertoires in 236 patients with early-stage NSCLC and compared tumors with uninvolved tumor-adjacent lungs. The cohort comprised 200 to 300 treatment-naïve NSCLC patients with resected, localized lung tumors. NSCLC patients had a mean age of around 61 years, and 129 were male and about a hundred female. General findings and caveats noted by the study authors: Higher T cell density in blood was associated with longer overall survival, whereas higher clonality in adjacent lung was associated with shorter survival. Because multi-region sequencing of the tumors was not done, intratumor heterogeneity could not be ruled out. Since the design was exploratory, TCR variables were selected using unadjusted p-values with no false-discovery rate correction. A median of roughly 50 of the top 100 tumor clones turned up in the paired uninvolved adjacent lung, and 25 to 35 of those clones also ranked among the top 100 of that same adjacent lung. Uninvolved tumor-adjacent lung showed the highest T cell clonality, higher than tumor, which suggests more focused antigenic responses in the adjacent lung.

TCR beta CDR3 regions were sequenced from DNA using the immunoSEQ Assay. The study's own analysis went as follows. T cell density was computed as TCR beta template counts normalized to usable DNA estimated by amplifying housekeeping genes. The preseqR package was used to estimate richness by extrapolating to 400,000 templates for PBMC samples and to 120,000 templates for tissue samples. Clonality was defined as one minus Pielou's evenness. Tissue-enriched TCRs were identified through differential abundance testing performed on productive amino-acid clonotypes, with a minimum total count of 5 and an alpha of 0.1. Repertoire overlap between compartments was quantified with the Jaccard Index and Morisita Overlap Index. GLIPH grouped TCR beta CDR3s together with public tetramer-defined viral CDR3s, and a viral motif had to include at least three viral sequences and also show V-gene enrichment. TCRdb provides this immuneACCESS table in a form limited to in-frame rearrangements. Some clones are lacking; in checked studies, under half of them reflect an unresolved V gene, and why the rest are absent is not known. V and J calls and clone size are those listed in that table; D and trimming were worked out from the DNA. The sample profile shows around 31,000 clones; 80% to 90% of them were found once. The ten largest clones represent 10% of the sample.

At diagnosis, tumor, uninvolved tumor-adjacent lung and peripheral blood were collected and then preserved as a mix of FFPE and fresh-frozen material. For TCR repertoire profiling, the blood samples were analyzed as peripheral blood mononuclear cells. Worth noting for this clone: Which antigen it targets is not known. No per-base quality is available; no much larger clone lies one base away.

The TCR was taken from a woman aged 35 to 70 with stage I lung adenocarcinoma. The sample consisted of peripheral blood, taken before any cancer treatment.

The DNA sequence is given as TGTGCCAGCAGTCGGACAGGGAGCGGGCAGCCCCAGCATTTT. Translated, this gives CASSRTGSGQPQHF. The chain joins TRBV28 to TRBJ1-5; a stretch of 8 junction bases matches TRBD1. CDR1 and CDR2, looked up from the germline V gene, are MDHEN and SYDVKM. The junction shows trimming of 5 bases on V and 7 bases on J, and the gene matches do not reach 7 bases of it. Spanning cysteine to phenylalanine, the CDR3 consists of 14 amino acids. Only CDR3 DNA remains: 42 bases, in frame from the first base.